This T cell receptor beta chain was found in a study of blood T cell repertoires in COVID-19. Turning to the study itself: The analysed material was cDNA or gDNA that came from T cells, B-cell-depleted T cells, or PBMCs.

Germline lookup yields CDR1 LGHNA and CDR2 YSLEER. This CDR3 is built from 14 residues. Trimming took 1 base from V and 4 from J, leaving 9 bases between them. Authors' analysis steps: Reference gene primer amplification gave estimated nucleated cell counts. Method: immunoSEQ multiplex PCR; TCRdb's copy keeps in-frame clones and lacks some. V, J and clone size were drawn from that table, and D and trimming were deduced from the DNA. The repertoire holds about 46,000 clones, roughly 80% seen once, with approximately 8.8% in the top ten. The source of this sequence is a man aged 60-69 years with acute or convalescent COVID-19. The sequenced material came from peripheral blood. The rearrangement joins TRBV4-3 to TRBJ2-3; D is perhaps TRBD1 (6 bases). This chain's CDR3 is CASSQGTDADTQYF. CDR3 nucleotide sequence: TGCGCCAGCAGCCAAGGGACAGATGCAGATACGCAGTATTTT.